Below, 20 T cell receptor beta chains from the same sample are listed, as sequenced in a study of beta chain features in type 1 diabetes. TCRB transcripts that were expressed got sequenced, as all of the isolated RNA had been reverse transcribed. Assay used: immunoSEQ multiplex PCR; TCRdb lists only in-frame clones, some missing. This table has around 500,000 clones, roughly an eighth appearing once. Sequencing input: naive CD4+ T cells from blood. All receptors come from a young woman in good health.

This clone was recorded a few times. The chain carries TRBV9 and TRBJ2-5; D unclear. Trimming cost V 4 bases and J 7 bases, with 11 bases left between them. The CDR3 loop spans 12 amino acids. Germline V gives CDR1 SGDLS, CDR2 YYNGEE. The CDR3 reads CASSFFEGTQYF. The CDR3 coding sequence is TGTGCCAGCAGCTTCTTCGAAGGGACCCAGTACTTC. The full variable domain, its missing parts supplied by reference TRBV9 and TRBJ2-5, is DSGVTQTPKHLITATGQRVTLRCSPRSGDLSVYWYQQSLDQGLQFLIQYYNGEERAKGNILERFSAQQFPDLHSELNLSSLELGDSALYFCASSFFEGTQYFGPGTRLLVL.

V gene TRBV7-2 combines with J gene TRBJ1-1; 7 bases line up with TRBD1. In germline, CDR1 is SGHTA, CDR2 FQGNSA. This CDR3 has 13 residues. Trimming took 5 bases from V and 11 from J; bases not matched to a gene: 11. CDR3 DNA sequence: TGTGCCAGCAGCCCGATGACAGGGAGGACGGCTTTCTTT. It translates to CASSPMTGRTAFF.

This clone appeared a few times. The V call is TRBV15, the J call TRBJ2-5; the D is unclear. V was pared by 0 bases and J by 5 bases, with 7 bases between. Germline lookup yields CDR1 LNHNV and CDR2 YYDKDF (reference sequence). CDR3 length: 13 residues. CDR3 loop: CATSRDRMETQYF. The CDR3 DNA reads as TGTGCCACCAGCAGAGATAGGATGGAGACCCAGTACTTC. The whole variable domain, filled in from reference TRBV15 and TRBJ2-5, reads DAMVIQNPRYQVTQFGKPVTLSCSQTLNHNVMYWYQQKSSQAPKLLFHYYDKDFNNEADTPDNFQSRRPNTSFCFLDIRSPGLGDTAMYLCATSRDRMETQYFGPGTRLLVL.

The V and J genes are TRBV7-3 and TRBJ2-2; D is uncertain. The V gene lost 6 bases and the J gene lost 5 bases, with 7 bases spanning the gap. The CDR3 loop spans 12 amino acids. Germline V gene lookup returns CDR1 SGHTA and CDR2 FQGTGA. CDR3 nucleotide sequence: TGTGCCAGCAGGGGCTGGACCGGGGAGCTGTTTTTT. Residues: CASRGWTGELFF.

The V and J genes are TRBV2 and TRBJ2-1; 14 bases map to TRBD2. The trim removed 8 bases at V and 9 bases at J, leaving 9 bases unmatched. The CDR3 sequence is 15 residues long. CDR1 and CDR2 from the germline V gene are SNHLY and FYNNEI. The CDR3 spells CASLGTSGRKGEQFF. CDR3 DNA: TGTGCCAGCCTTGGGACTAGCGGGAGAAAGGGTGAGCAGTTCTTC. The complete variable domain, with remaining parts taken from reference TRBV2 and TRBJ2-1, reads EPEVTQTPSHQVTQMGQEVILRCVPISNHLYFYWYRQILGQKVEFLVSFYNNEISEKSEIFDDQFSVERPDGSNFTLKIRSTKLEDSAMYFCASLGTSGRKGEQFFGPGTRLTVL.

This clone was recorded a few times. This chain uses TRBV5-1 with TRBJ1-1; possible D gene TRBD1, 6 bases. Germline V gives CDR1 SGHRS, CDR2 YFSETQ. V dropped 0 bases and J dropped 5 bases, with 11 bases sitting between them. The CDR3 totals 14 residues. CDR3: CASSLVGGETEAFF. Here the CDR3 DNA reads TGCGCCAGCAGCTTGGTAGGGGGAGAGACTGAAGCTTTCTTT.

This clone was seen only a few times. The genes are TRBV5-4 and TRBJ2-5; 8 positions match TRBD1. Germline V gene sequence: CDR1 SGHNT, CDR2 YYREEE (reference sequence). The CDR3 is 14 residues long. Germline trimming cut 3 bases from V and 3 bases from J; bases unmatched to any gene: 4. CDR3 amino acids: CASSSGQGKETQYF. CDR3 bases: TGTGCCAGCAGCTCAGGACAGGGCAAAGAGACCCAGTACTTC. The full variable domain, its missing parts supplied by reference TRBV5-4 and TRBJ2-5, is ETGVTQSPTHLIKTRGQQVTLRCSSQSGHNTVSWYQQALGQGPQFIFQYYREEENGRGNFPPRFSGLQFPNYSSELNVNALELDDSALYLCASSSGQGKETQYFGPGTRLLVL.

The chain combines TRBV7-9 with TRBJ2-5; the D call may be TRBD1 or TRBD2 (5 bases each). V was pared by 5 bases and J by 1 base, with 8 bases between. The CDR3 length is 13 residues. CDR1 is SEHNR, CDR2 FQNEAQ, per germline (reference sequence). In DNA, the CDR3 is TGTGCCAGCAGCCCCGGGACCCAAGAGACCCAGTACTTC. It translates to CASSPGTQETQYF.

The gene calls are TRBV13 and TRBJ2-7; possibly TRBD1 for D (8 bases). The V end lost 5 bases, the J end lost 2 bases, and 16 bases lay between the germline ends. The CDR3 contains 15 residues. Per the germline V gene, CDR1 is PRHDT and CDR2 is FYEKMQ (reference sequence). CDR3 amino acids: CASSRGGQVTYEQYV. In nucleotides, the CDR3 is TGTGCCAGCAGCCGCGGGGGACAGGTAACCTACGAGCAGTACGTC.

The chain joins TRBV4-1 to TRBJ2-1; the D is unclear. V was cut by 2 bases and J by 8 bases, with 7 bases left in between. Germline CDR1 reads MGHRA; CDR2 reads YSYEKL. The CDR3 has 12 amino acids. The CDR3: CASSQRLHEQFF. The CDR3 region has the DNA TGCGCCAGCAGCCAAAGGCTCCATGAGCAGTTCTTC.

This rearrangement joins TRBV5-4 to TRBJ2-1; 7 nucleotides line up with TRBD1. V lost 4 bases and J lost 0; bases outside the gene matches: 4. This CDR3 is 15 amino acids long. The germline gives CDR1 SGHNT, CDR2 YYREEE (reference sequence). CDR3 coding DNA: TGTGCCAGCAGCAGTAACAGGGGCTCCTACAATGAGCAGTTCTTC. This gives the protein CASSSNRGSYNEQFF.

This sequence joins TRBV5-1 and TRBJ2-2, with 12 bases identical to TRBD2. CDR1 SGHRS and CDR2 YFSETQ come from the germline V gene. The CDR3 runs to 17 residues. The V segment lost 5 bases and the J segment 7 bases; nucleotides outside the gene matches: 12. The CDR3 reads CASSPRLAGVIVGELFF. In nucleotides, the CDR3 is TGCGCCAGCAGTCCTCGACTAGCGGGAGTTATCGTCGGGGAGCTGTTTTTT.

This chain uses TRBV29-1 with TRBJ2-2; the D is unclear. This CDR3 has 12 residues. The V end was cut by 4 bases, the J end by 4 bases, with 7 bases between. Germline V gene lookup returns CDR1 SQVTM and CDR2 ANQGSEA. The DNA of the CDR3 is TGCAGCGTTGCACAGACCACCGGGGAGCTGTTTTTT. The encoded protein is CSVAQTTGELFF.

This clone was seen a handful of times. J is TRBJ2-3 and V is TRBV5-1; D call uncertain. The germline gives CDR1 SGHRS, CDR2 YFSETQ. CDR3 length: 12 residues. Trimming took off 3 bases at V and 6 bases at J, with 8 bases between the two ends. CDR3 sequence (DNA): TGCGCCAGCAGCTGGTCGTTGGATACGCAGTATTTT. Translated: CASSWSLDTQYF.

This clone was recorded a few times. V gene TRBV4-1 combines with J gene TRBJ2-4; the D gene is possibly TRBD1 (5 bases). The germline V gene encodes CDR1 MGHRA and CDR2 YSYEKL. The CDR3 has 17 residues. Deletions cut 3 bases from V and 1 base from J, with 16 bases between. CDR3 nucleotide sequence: TGCGCCAGCAGCCAGGAAGGGGCAGGGCTTGCCAAAAACATTCAGTACTTC. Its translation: CASSQEGAGLAKNIQYF.

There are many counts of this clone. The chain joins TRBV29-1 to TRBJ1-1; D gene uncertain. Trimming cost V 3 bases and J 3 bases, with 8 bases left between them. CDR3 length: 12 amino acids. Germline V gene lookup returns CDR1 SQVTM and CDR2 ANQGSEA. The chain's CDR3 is CSVDEWDTEAFF. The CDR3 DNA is TGCAGCGTTGATGAGTGGGACACTGAAGCTTTCTTT.

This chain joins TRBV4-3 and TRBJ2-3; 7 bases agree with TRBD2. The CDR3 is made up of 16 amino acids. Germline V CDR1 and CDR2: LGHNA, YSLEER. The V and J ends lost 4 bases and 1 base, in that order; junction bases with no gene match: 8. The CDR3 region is CASSPRLAGGTDTQYF. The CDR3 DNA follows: TGCGCCAGCAGCCCTAGACTAGCAGGAGGCACAGATACGCAGTATTTT.

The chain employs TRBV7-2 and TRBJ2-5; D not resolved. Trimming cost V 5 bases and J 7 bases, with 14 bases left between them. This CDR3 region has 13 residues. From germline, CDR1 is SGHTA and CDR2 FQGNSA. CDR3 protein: CASSAQVSVTQYF. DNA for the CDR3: TGTGCCAGCAGCGCCCAGGTGTCGGTGACCCAGTACTTC.

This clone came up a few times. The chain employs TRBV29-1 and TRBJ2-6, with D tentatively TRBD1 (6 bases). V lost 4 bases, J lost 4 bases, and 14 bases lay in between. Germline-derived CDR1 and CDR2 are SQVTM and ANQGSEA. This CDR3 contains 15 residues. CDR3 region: CSVVQGFAGANVLTF. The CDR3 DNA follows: TGCAGCGTTGTTCAGGGGTTCGCGGGGGCCAACGTCCTGACTTTC.

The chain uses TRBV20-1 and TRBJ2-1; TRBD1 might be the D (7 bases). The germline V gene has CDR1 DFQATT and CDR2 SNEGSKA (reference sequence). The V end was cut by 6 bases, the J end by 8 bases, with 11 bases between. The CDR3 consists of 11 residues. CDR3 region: CSARRGDEQFF. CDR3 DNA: TGCAGTGCCCGCAGGGGGGATGAGCAGTTCTTC.